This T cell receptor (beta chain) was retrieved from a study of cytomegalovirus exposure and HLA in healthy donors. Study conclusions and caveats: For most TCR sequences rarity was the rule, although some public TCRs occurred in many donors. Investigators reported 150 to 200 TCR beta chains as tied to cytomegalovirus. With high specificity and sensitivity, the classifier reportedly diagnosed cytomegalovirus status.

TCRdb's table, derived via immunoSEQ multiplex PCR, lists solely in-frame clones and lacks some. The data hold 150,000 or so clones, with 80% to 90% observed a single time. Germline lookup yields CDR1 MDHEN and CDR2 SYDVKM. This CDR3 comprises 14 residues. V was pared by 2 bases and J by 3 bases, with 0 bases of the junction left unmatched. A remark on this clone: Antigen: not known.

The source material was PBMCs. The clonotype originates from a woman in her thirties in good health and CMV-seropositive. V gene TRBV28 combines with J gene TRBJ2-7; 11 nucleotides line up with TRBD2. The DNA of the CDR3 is TGTGCCAGCAGTTTAGGACTAGCGGGCTACGAGCAGTACTTC. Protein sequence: CASSLGLAGYEQYF.